This T cell receptor beta chain was captured in a study of blood T cell repertoires in COVID-19 (dated by TCRdb to 2020 to 2022). General notes on the study: Samples covering the acute and convalescent phases of COVID-19 were provided by collaborators in the United States, Italy and Spain. HLA class I and class II types, where available, came from metadata supplied by the sample provider rather than from assay-based typing. The repertoires were released in a freely available public database meant as a resource for research on the immune response to SARS-CoV-2. A de-identified subject ID, COVID-19 status, age in years and sex were almost always included in the sample metadata. Samples were obtained from the ongoing ImmuneRACE study (first 160 participants) and from some 1,300 subjects provided by 6 global collaborators. Deeply sampled blood TCRbeta repertoires from subjects exposed to, actively infected with, or recovered from COVID-19 were included in the dataset. The prospective study material was composed of cDNA or gDNA derived from T cells, B-cell-depleted T cells, or PBMCs. Summary of the overall study and its limitations: The quantity of clinical and demographic metadata differed by source and by participant and was supplied without curation.

Participants in the prospective study were aged roughly 18 to 100 years, lived in some 24 United States geographic areas, and enrolled through a virtual design. Cohort assignment in the prospective study relied on participant-reported clinical history from a screening survey and a study questionnaire. ImmuneRACE Cohort 3 recovered participants were defined by two consecutive negative NP/OP PCR tests, healthcare professional clearance, or symptom resolution. Each participant in the prospective study had whole blood, serum and a nasopharyngeal or oropharyngeal swab collected by mobile phlebotomists. Additional blood draws and questionnaires over an approximately 2-month period could optionally be provided by prospective study participants. Before DNA extraction, prospective study blood samples were shipped either frozen or at room temperature. CDR1 and CDR2 (LNHDA, SQIVND) derive from the germline V gene (reference sequence). Counted from cysteine to phenylalanine, this CDR3 has 15 amino acids. Kept here is only the CDR3 DNA, which spans 45 bases and is read in frame from base 1. Trimming costs V 2 bases and J 1 base, and their ends lie 11 bases apart.

TCRbeta CDR3 regions were amplified from genomic DNA by means of the immunoSEQ Assay, a bias-controlled multiplex PCR. The study's processing was this. The number of nucleated cells in each sample was estimated by amplification of reference gene primers within the assay. To quantify the absolute abundance of each unique TCRbeta CDR3 rearrangement, sequence reads were collapsed and filtered. For each sample, productive Simpson clonality was calculated as the square root of Simpson's diversity index over productive rearrangements. TCRdb mirrors the immuneACCESS table, restricted to in-frame sequences. Some clones are absent from its copies; in checked studies, under half trace to an unresolved V gene, and the reason for the others is unknown. The D gene and trimming were derived from the DNA, and the V and J assignments and clone size from that table. This sample lists about 200,000 clones; around 82% were detected once. The top ten clones comprise around 7% of the sample.

Note on this clone: Its antigen is still unknown. The sample holds no much larger clone one base away, and base qualities are not on file.

This TCR derives from a man aged 35 to 55 who had recovered from COVID-19. The rearrangement joined TRBV19 to TRBJ1-1; confidence is insufficient to name the D gene. Sequencing was carried out using PBMCs or T cells enriched from blood (not recorded which). The nucleotide sequence is given as TGTGCCAGTAGTATATCGACGGCGGGGAACACTGAAGCTTTCTTT. It encodes CASSISTAGNTEAFF.